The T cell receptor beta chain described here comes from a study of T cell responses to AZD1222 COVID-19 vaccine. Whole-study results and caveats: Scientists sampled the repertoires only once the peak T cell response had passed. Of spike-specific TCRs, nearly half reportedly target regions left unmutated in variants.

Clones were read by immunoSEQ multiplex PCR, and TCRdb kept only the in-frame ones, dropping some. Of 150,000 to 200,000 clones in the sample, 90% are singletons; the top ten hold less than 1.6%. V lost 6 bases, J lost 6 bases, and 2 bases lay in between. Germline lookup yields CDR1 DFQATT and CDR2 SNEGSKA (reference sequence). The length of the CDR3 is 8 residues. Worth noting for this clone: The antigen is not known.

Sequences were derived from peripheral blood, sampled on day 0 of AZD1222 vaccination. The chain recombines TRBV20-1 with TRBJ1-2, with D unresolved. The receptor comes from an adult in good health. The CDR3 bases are TGCAGTGCGCATGGCTACACCTTC. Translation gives CSAHGYTF.